This TCR beta chain was captured by sequencing in a study of OX40 agonist ivuxolimab in advanced cancers. Across the study: Patients were 82.7% male with ages roughly 20 to 80, mean roughly 64. Study outcomes and limitations: Some patients who did not respond also had low normalized T-cell clonal expansion. Partial responders dosed at 0.1-3.0 mg/kg displayed clonal expansion ranking among the lowest.

Notes on this clone: Its target is unknown.

This CDR3 is 16 amino acids long. Germline CDR1 and CDR2: MDHEN and SYDVKM. V shed 2 bases and J shed 2 bases, with 15 bases lying between them. Drawing of blood for sampling happened at baseline, at cycle 4 day 1, and at cycle 7 day 1. Repertoires were generated with immunoSEQ multiplex PCR, while TCRdb's copy carries only in-frame clones and drops some. Of fewer than 75,000 clones listed, about 89% are singletons. This TCR came from an adult with an advanced solid tumor such as melanoma, head and neck, liver or kidney cancer. V is TRBV28 and J is TRBJ1-2, with D possibly TRBD1 on 5 matching bases. The input for sequencing was CD4+ or CD8+ T cells sorted from blood, taken in a trial of the OX40 agonist ivuxolimab. The CDR3 sequence: CASSLGAAPINYGYTF. CDR3 DNA: TGTGCCAGCAGTTTAGGGGCTGCTCCTATAAACTATGGCTACACCTTC.